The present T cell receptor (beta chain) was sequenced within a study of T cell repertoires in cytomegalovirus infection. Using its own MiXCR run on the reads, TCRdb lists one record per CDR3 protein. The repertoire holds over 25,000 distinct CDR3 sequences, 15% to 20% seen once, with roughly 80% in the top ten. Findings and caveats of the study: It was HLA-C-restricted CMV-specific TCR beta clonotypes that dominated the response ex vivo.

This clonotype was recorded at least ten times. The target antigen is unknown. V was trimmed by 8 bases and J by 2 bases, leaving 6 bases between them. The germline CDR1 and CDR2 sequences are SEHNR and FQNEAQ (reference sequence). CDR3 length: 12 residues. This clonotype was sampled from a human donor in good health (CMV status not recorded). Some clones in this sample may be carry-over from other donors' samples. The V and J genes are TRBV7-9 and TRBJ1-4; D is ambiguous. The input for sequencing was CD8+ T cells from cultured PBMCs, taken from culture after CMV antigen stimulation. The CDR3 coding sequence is TGTGCCAGCTGCGCGACTAATGAAAAACTGTTTTTT. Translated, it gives CASCATNEKLFF.